This paragraph reports one T cell receptor beta chain. The antigen it binds to is not known. No clone much larger than this one lies a single base away; base qualities are absent. V lost 4 bases and J lost 7 bases; the stretch between them is 18 bases long. From cysteine to phenylalanine, the CDR3 is 14 amino acids long. The entry retains the CDR3 DNA only, 42 bases that are in frame from base 1. CDR1 and CDR2 are drawn from the germline V gene: SGHDT, YYEEEE. These data originate in a study of cytomegalovirus exposure and HLA in healthy donors (dated by TCRdb to about 2017). In the study overall: In an earlier analysis of several hundred of the donors, 276 Gb of sequence data and 90 million to 130 million unique TCR beta sequences from about 190 million T cells were reported. On average, about 240,000 unique TCR beta nucleotide sequences were sequenced per donor among roughly 430 genotyped donors of the cohort, with roughly 18% of those sequences being non-productive. Every discovery cohort repertoire had been produced on one sequencing platform. Among the roughly 390 genotyped donors, approximately 76% belonged to the genetic ancestry cluster associated with self-reported Caucasian donors. In the later analysis, no new phenotypic data were used to find candidate immune exposures; instead, reliance was placed on TCR beta sequences and their occurrence across donors. Using immunosequencing, the study profiled T cell repertoires from about 610 subjects and related those repertoires to cytomegalovirus serostatus. Roughly 5 DR-DQ haplotypes were handled as single units for association and clustering, since linkage in the cohort was strong. The number of donors typed differed by locus, with about 629-630 for A, B, C, DRB1 and DQB1, approximately 500 for DQA1, some 570 for DPA1, and approximately 470 for DPB1. In a later analysis, previously published TCR beta repertoires from 550 to 750 donors were re-analyzed and high-resolution HLA genotyping was added so that TCR occurrence patterns could be studied. Alongside the repertoire data, information on donor age, sex, ethnicity and CMV serostatus was compiled. Class I and class II HLA loci were covered by the typing at four-digit resolution. The study was designed to test whether signatures of past pathogen exposure could be identified by cataloging public T cell receptors. Genome-wide SNP genotypes for about 55% of the roughly 670 donors were used in a later genetic analysis, which treated that subset as a discovery cohort. To predict cytomegalovirus infection status, the study combined high-throughput TCR immunosequencing, statistical association of individual TCRs with disease status, and machine learning. Along with the approximately 650-subject first cohort, a separate validation cohort of around 110 different subjects was used. Roughly 300 gigabases of sequencing data and tens of millions of unique TCR sequences were included in an early release covering 550 to 800 HLA-typed donors. In an earlier analysis of roughly 580 of the donors, high-throughput TCR beta sequencing was used to judge whether each TCR beta V gene segment behaved as functional or pseudogenic. General findings and caveats noted by the study authors: Because the 87-base-pair reads could not distinguish some IMGT-functional V segments, including TRBV6-2 and TRBV6-3, those segments were excluded. About 15 rarely observed V segments, including chromosome 9 orphons, were excluded from the earlier analysis of almost 600 of the donors because counts were too low. Cytomegalovirus status was reported to be diagnosed by the classifier with high specificity and sensitivity in both the original and validation cohorts. A later analysis found that HLA-associated TCR beta chains were more clonally expanded and had lower generation probabilities than equally common non-associated chains. The cohort was sequenced for TCR beta chains only, and without alpha or paired-chain data the features that could be detected were limited. When HLA alleles, especially DR and DQ, strongly co-occurred, attributing TCR associations to individual alleles was difficult. Sequencing depth was assumed to be roughly uniform across donors in the presence/absence analyses, though that assumption may not hold. A group of highly shared sequence variants was considered likely to be a technical artifact of the sequencing pipeline. According to a later genetic analysis, donors in an Asian-associated ancestry cluster had fewer N-insertions in productive TCRs than the approximately 700-donor mean. At a false discovery rate of 0.05, a later analysis linked around 17,000 TCR beta sequences to specific HLA alleles. The study listed approximately 150 TCR beta chains as associated with cytomegalovirus. Most TCR sequences were observed very rarely across donors, whereas some public TCRs were present in many individuals. In an earlier analysis of fewer than 700 of the donors, most TCR beta V segments appeared in productive rearrangements about 87% or about 30% of the time, broadly matching IMGT annotations. HLA typing was unavailable for some donors at each locus, so association tests used only the typed subset. According to a later analysis, TCR association rates differed among HLA loci, with DRB1 alleles showing the most associated TCRs and HLA-C alleles showing the fewest. A few of the identified cytomegalovirus-associated TCR beta chains were confirmed in vitro to be specific for cytomegalovirus antigens. A later analysis found that most CMV-associated TCR beta chains appeared HLA-restricted, with HLA associations seemingly driven largely by CMV exposure. Immune exposure information for the cohort was limited to CMV serostatus. Linkage disequilibrium might explain the correlated functional status among segregating V segments, but an unknown experimental factor could not be ruled out. In a later analysis, several top co-occurrence clusters were reported to appear linked to parvovirus B19, influenza, CMV and Epstein-Barr virus. It was suggested by the authors that the approach could potentially be generalized to other disease states and immunological phenotypes. A further reported finding was that TCR beta sequences accurately predicted the HLA-A and HLA-B alleles for most subjects in the first cohort. V-gene and J-gene trimming of TCR beta chains was associated with a missense DCLRE1C variant in a later genetic analysis, and the association was replicated in an independent cohort.

In total, approximately 690 healthy bone marrow donors made up the cohort. At the time of sampling, all cohort members were nominally healthy, though unrecorded immune exposures were likely present. The donor was CMV seronegative and belonged to the group of 320 or so seronegative cohort members. A peripheral blood sample was provided by each donor, and peripheral blood mononuclear cells were used for TCR beta sequencing. Genomic DNA extraction from the blood cell samples was performed with the Qiagen DNeasy Blood Extraction Kit. The library was made by the immunoSEQ multiplex PCR assay. For the multiplex PCR, a mixture combining 60 forward primers for TCR Vbeta segments and 13 reverse primers for TCR Jbeta segments was used. The CDR3 region of rearranged TCR beta genes was amplified from genomic DNA with a multiplex PCR assay. The Illumina HiSeq System was used to sequence the amplified TCR beta libraries as 87-base-pair reads. As for the original processing: A later analysis tallied 75 million to 85 million unique TCR beta chains across the 650 to 750 repertoires, and approximately 12 million of those chains were shared by two or more donors. Raw reads were error-corrected and collapsed into unique sequences with a nearest-neighbor algorithm that merged closely related sequences to remove PCR and sequencing errors. Alignment of CDR3 sequences to IMGT reference sequences was used to assign V, D and J gene segments. Each retained sequence needed at least a six-nucleotide match to both a V gene segment and a J gene segment. Rearrangements were called productive when the CDR3 lacked stop codons and stayed in frame with V and J; all others were non-productive. CDR3 was defined according to IMGT convention as the region running from the second conserved V-encoded cysteine to the conserved J-encoded phenylalanine. In an earlier analysis of roughly 610 of the donors, sequences lacking an unambiguous match to a single V gene segment were excluded. An earlier analysis of under 750 of the donors called V segments functional above 56.7% productive rearrangements and segregating when the between-donor standard deviation exceeded 5%. A statistical classification framework was built for diagnosing cytomegalovirus status from the catalog of TCR beta chain sequences. In a later analysis, TCR nucleotide sequences were compared against IMGT/GENE-DB human TR gene sequences so that V and J genes could be assigned. Using the TCRdist pipeline, a later analysis assigned CDR3 sequences along with most-parsimonious VDJ recombination scenarios. In a later analysis, every TCR beta chain was defined by the combination of its CDR3 amino acid sequence and its V-gene family, and reads without a unique V-gene family were dropped. A later analysis removed nearly 600 highly shared, low-generation-probability nucleotide sequences to deal with suspected cross-contamination and a sequencing artifact. A later analysis calculated a clonal expansion index for each public chain from normalized within-repertoire ranks of inferred template counts. In a later analysis, generation probabilities were computed with a VDJ recombination model fitted to out-of-frame rearrangements, and the resulting probabilities were checked against IGoR. In a later analysis, hypergeometric tests were used to score TCR-TCR, TCR-HLA and TCR-CMV co-occurrence, with a repertoire-size bias correction applied to TCR pairs. A later analysis estimated false discovery rates by permuting HLA or CMV assignments 20 times. In a later analysis, co-occurring TCRs were grouped using DBSCAN, with TCRdist sequence similarity added in when clustering inside HLA-allele-positive subsets. Co-occurrence clustering excluded repertoires with fewer than 30,000 or more than 120,000 public chains, plus five with anomalous nucleotide sharing. Held by TCRdb, this immuneACCESS table contains in-frame sequences only and omits some clones. Under half of the omission traces to an unresolved V gene where checked; the cause of the rest is unknown. Clone size and the V and J calls come from that table; the DNA yielded D and trimming. Recorded for this sample are over 95,000 clones; approximately 76% of them occurred a single time. The top ten clones comprise 2% to 2.5% of the sample.

The receptor chain draws on TRBV5-6 and TRBJ2-7; the D gene is perhaps TRBD1, from 6 matching bases. This TCR was sampled from a man aged 40-55 years in good health and CMV-seronegative. The specimen was PBMCs. The DNA is TGTGCCAGCAGCCCGAGGACTGTTAGGGGGGAGCAGTACTTC. Translated, this is CASSPRTVRGEQYF.